The 26 T cell receptor beta chains below were found in one sample sequenced in a study of molecular identifiers for immune sequencing clone quantification. TCRdb independently ran MiXCR on the PCR reads; one entry per CDR3 protein. This sample carries 600,000 to 650,000 distinct CDR3 sequences, 15% to 20% of them seen once, and the ten largest clones take roughly 0.85%. Sequenced: naive CD8+ T cells from blood, with Jurkat cell RNA spiked in. This sample's subset: FACS-sorted CD8+CD4-CCR7+CD45RA+ naive T cells. The origin of the receptors is a human donor in good health. Some libraries in this study had Jurkat cell RNA spiked in.

This clonotype was seen repeatedly, ten times or more. The chain couples TRBV5-5 to TRBJ1-5; D gene unclear. The CDR3 extends over 15 amino acids. The germline V gene encodes CDR1 SGHKS and CDR2 YYEKEE (reference sequence). Trimming removed 0 bases from V and 0 bases from J, with 7 bases in between. The CDR3 region has the DNA TGTGCCAGCAGCTTGGAGGTTTATAGCAATCAGCCCCAGCATTTT. Its protein product is CASSLEVYSNQPQHF.

This clonotype was observed a handful of times. V and J are TRBV6-2 or TRBV6-3 and TRBJ2-7, with D unresolved. The V end was cut by 0 bases, the J end by 0 bases, with 9 bases between. Germline values: CDR1 MNHEY, CDR2 SVGEGT. The CDR3 spans 15 residues. In DNA, the CDR3 is TGTGCCAGCAGTTACTCGTCCGGATTCTCCTACGAGCAGTACTTC. This codes for CASSYSSGFSYEQYF.

Details on this clonotype: A much larger clonotype is one base distant, so this may be a read error. The CDR3 DNA is TGTGCCAACAGCTTGGAGCTCGTGGTCAACGAGCAGTACTTC. Its protein product is CANSLELVVNEQYF. The chain uses TRBV5-3 and TRBJ2-7; the D is unclear. TRBV5-3 is an ORF, and what it does is uncertain. V dropped 9 bases and J dropped 5 bases, with 21 bases sitting between them. The CDR3 consists of 14 residues.

This clonotype was observed a few times. CDR3 in DNA: TGTGCCAGTAGTATAGGGGACAGGGGGATGAATCAGCCCCAGCATTTT. Protein sequence: CASSIGDRGMNQPQHF. The chain combines TRBV19 with TRBJ1-5; 11 positions agree with TRBD1. After removal of 1 base from V and 4 bases from J, the junction contained 3 bases not matched to a gene. The CDR3 is 16 amino acids. CDR1 and CDR2 (germline): LNHDA, SQIVND (reference sequence).

Comment on this clonotype: A read error is possible here, since a much larger clone lies one base away. The V and J genes are TRBV18 and TRBJ2-7; tentative D call: TRBD2 (5 bases). The CDR3 runs 14 residues. Per germline, CDR1 KGHSH and CDR2 LQKENI. Here the CDR3 DNA reads TGTGCCGGCTCACCGGAGACTACGTTTGGGGAGCAGTACTTC. Translated: CAGSPETTFGEQYF.

This clonotype was counted ten times or more. The chain combines TRBV28 with TRBJ1-4, with 8 bases lining up with TRBD1. Germline values: CDR1 MDHEN, CDR2 SYDVKM. The CDR3 covers 15 residues. The V and J ends lost 6 bases and 4 bases, in that order; junction bases with no gene match: 7. The CDR3 here is CASRYEGQVNEKLFF. The CDR3 bases are TGTGCCAGCAGGTACGAGGGACAGGTTAATGAAAAACTGTTTTTT. Together with reference TRBV28 and TRBJ1-4, the CDR3 gives the full variable domain: DVKVTQSSRYLVKRTGEKVFLECVQDMDHENMFWYRQDPGLGLRLIYFSYDVKMKEKGDIPEGYSVSREKKERFSLILESASTNQTSMYLCASRYEGQVNEKLFFGSGTQLSVL.

This sequence joins TRBV19 and TRBJ2-5; 12 bases fit TRBD2. The ends lost 11 bases at V and 5 bases at J; junction bases unmatched: 12. Germline V gene lookup returns CDR1 LNHDA and CDR2 SQIVND (reference sequence). The CDR3 runs to 15 residues. The DNA of the CDR3 is TGTGCCTGCACAACACTAGCGGGAGGATGGGAGACCCAGTACTTC. It specifies CACTTLAGGWETQYF.

This clonotype was picked up many times. V gene TRBV13 combines with J gene TRBJ2-3; D is undetermined. The CDR3 has 13 residues. The V gene lost 6 bases and the J gene lost 1 base, with 8 bases spanning the gap. CDR1 PRHDT and CDR2 FYEKMQ come from the germline V gene (reference sequence). The CDR3 nucleotides read TGTGCCAGCAGTTCGGGTGGCACAGATACGCAGTATTTT. Amino acid sequence: CASSSGGTDTQYF.

The rearrangement joins TRBV2 to TRBJ2-3, with D uncertain. CDR1 and CDR2 from the germline V gene are SNHLY and FYNNEI. The germline V and J ends were trimmed by 8 bases and 0 bases, with 15 bases remaining between them. This CDR3 has 15 residues. CDR3: CASHSPSSSTDTQYF. In DNA form, the CDR3 reads TGTGCCAGCCACTCCCCGTCCTCTAGCACAGATACGCAGTATTTT.

V usage is TRBV28 and J usage is TRBJ2-1; a possible D gene is TRBD2 (6 bases). This CDR3 has 15 residues. Trimming left V 6 bases short and J 0 bases short, with 12 bases between. CDR1 is MDHEN, CDR2 SYDVKM, per germline. CDR3 residues: CASRTGTGSYNEQFF. The CDR3 DNA reads TGTGCCAGCAGGACCGGGACTGGCTCCTACAATGAGCAGTTCTTC.

Turning to this clonotype: A much more abundant neighbour one base away suggests this may be a read error. A read error is likely, as this CDR3 ends without the conserved phenylalanine or tryptophan. This rearrangement joins TRBV12-3 or TRBV12-4 to TRBJ2-7; D not resolved. The CDR3 contains 13 residues. V was pared by 8 bases and J by 0 bases, with 11 bases between. The CDR3 bases are TGTGCCAGCGGCGACGGTCGCTCCTACGAGCAGTACCTC. Translated: CASGDGRSYEQYL.

This clonotype was counted only a few times. Just one base apart from a much larger clone, this may be a read error. The chain combines TRBV4-3 with TRBJ1-1; D remains ambiguous. CDR3 length equals 12 residues. Germline-derived CDR1 and CDR2 are LGHNA and YSLEER. CDR3: CASGHPNTEAFF. In nucleotides, the CDR3 is TGCGCCAGCGGCCACCCGAACACTGAAGCTTTCTTT.

This clonotype was detected ten times or more. This sequence joins TRBV19 and TRBJ1-2; 9 bases are shared with TRBD1. After removal of 7 bases from V and 6 bases from J, the junction contained 3 bases not matched to a gene. CDR3 length: 12 amino acids. Germline V gene lookup returns CDR1 LNHDA and CDR2 SQIVND (reference sequence). Here the CDR3 reads CASTTGGNGYTF. The CDR3 bases are TGTGCCAGTACTACAGGGGGCAATGGCTACACCTTC.

About this clonotype: A junction boundary mismatches the germline segment, possibly from a read error. This sequence joins TRBV7-9 and TRBJ1-5, with 7 bases that match TRBD1. The length of the CDR3 is 15 residues. CDR1 is SEHNR, CDR2 FQNEAQ, per germline (reference sequence). CDR3 in DNA: TGTGCCAGCAGCTTAGGAGGGGGCGAAGGTCAGCCCCGGCATTTT. Protein product: CASSLGGGEGQPRHF.

The table lists this clonotype with a few counts. The chain's CDR3 is CSVEDRTSGIPEQFF. CDR3 bases: TGCAGCGTTGAAGATCGGACTAGCGGGATCCCTGAGCAGTTCTTC. The V and J genes are TRBV29-1 and TRBJ2-1; 12 nucleotides match TRBD2. After removal of 0 bases from V and 9 bases from J, the junction contained 6 bases not matched to a gene. Germline CDR1 reads SQVTM; CDR2 reads ANQGSEA. The CDR3 sequence is 15 residues long.

A note on this clonotype: A much larger clone is a single base away; this may be a read error. A read error is likely, as this CDR3 ends without the conserved phenylalanine or tryptophan. The chain recombines TRBV4-1 with TRBJ1-1; 9 bases align to TRBD1. V gave up 2 bases and J gave up 1 base; unmatched junction bases: 2. Germline assignment: CDR1 MGHRA and CDR2 YSYEKL. The CDR3 extends over 15 amino acids. The DNA of the CDR3 is TGCGCCAGCAGCCAAACAGGGGGCGCGAACACTGAAGCTTTCCTT. This codes for CASSQTGGANTEAFL.

This clonotype occurred a few times. CDR3 in DNA: TGCAGTGCTAGTAGGGTGGGAGGGCACTACAATGAGCAGTTCTTC. Its translation: CSASRVGGHYNEQFF. The rearrangement joins TRBV20-1 to TRBJ2-1; 7 positions agree with TRBD2. The trim removed 3 bases at V and 3 bases at J, leaving 8 bases unmatched. The CDR3 has 15 residues. Germline lookup yields CDR1 DFQATT and CDR2 SNEGSKA (reference sequence).

Concerning this clonotype itself: It may be a read error: a sequence one base away is much more abundant. The chain employs TRBV3-1 and TRBJ2-2; D might be TRBD1 or TRBD2, each matching 5 bases. Looked up from germline, CDR1 is LGHDT and CDR2 is YNNKEL (reference sequence). The length of the CDR3 is 13 residues. The CDR3 nucleotides read TGTGTCGCCGGGGACGGTAACACCGGGGAGCTGTTTTTT. This gives the protein CVAGDGNTGELFF.

Only a few counts were recorded for this clonotype. This CDR3 is CASSFDSIGSPLHF. CDR3 DNA sequence: TGTGCCAGCAGCTTCGACAGTATCGGTTCACCCCTCCACTTT. This chain uses TRBV7-9 with TRBJ1-6, with a weak D call TRBD1 (5 bases). The CDR3 consists of 14 residues. Trimming shortened V by 3 bases and J by 9 bases, and 12 bases separated the two germline ends. Germline CDR1 is SEHNR and CDR2 is FQNEAQ (reference sequence).

This clonotype has a count of ten or more. The chain is built from TRBV6-2 or TRBV6-3 and TRBJ2-7; 8 bases match TRBD2. This CDR3 spans 12 amino acids. CDR1 and CDR2 (germline): MNHEY, SVGEGT. The V gene end was trimmed by 5 bases and the J gene end by 7 bases; junction bases not matched to a gene: 4. The CDR3 here is CASSGTSREQYF. The CDR3 nucleotides read TGTGCCAGCAGTGGGACTAGTCGAGAGCAGTACTTC.

This clonotype was seen a few times. The V gene is TRBV5-4, the J gene TRBJ2-7; D might be TRBD1 (7 bases). Trimming cost V 1 base and J 6 bases, with 14 bases left between them. This CDR3 is built from 14 residues. Germline CDR1 and CDR2: SGHNT and YYREEE (reference sequence). The CDR3 DNA follows: TGTGCCAGCAGCTTGCATGGAGGGGGCGGCGAGCAGTACTTC. Translation gives CASSLHGGGGEQYF.

The sample holds many counts of this clonotype. J is TRBJ2-7 and V is TRBV20-1; D remains ambiguous. Germline assignment: CDR1 DFQATT and CDR2 SNEGSKA (reference sequence). The V end lost 3 bases, the J end lost 6 bases, and 9 bases lay between the germline ends. CDR3 length equals 11 residues. CDR3 residues: CSARMVTEQYF. The DNA for the CDR3 is TGCAGTGCTAGGATGGTAACCGAGCAGTACTTC.

The table lists this clonotype with many counts. J is TRBJ2-7 and V is TRBV5-4; TRBD1 might be the D (6 bases). CDR3 length equals 15 residues. V shed 4 bases and J shed 2 bases, with 16 bases lying between them. Germline lookup yields CDR1 SGHNT and CDR2 YYREEE (reference sequence). The CDR3: CASSSPAGVPYEQYF. The CDR3, as DNA: TGTGCCAGCAGCAGCCCGGCAGGGGTACCCTACGAGCAGTACTTC.

At least ten counts were recorded for this clonotype. The rearrangement uses TRBV19 and TRBJ2-3; no definite D call. V shed 3 bases and J shed 6 bases, with 10 bases lying between them. Germline-derived CDR1 and CDR2 are LNHDA and SQIVND (reference sequence). This CDR3 has 13 amino acids. Here the CDR3 DNA reads TGTGCCAGTAGTATGGTGGAGTTCGATACGCAGTATTTT. It is translated as CASSMVEFDTQYF.

The chain joins TRBV9 to TRBJ1-1; D gene unclear. The germline V gene has CDR1 SGDLS and CDR2 YYNGEE. The CDR3 is 14 residues long. V was shortened by 4 bases and J by 1 base, with 11 bases between the two germline ends. CDR3 sequence (DNA): TGTGCCAGCAGCTCTCTCGGTTCGAACACTGAAGCTTTCTTT. This codes for CASSSLGSNTEAFF.

This rearrangement joins TRBV4-3 to TRBJ2-7; 7 nucleotides match TRBD2. The V gene's germline CDR1 is LGHNA and CDR2 YSLEER. The CDR3 length is 16 residues. V was clipped by 4 bases and J by 4 bases; unmatched bases: 13. The CDR3 loop reads CASSPARSGNQYEQYF. DNA for the CDR3: TGCGCCAGCAGCCCAGCCCGAAGCGGGAACCAGTACGAGCAGTACTTC.